The rows below give T cell receptor beta chains drawn from one sample of a study of blood T cell repertoires in COVID-19. Method: immunoSEQ multiplex PCR; TCRdb's copy keeps in-frame clones and lacks some. The table has fewer than 100,000 clones, around 86% seen once. Input material: peripheral blood. Source of these receptors: a woman older than 75 with acute or convalescent COVID-19. Each CDR3 is given with its conserved first and last residue. A D gene is named only where the DNA matches it firmly. Rows give clone size only sometimes, using once, few, many, or a class for an expanded clone.

CDR3 DNA: TGTGCCAGCAGGGCGGTAGGTTTGAACACTGAAGCTTTCTTT
CDR3 protein: CASRAVGLNTEAFF
J gene: TRBJ1-1
V gene: TRBV2
D gene: .
clone size: .

CDR3 DNA: TGTGCCAGCAGTGTCGAGGGACAGTCCTACGAGCAGTACTTC
CDR3 protein: CASSVEGQSYEQYF
J gene: TRBJ2-7
V gene: TRBV2
D gene: TRBD1
clone size: .

CDR3 DNA: TGTGCCAGCAAGGACAGGGCCTATGGCTACACCTTC
CDR3 protein: CASKDRAYGYTF
J gene: TRBJ1-2
V gene: TRBV2
D gene: TRBD1
clone size: .

CDR3 DNA: TGTGCCGACAGACCCTCCTCCTACGAGCAGTACTTC
CDR3 protein: CADRPSSYEQYF
J gene: TRBJ2-7
V gene: TRBV2
D gene: .
clone size: .

CDR3 DNA: TGCGCCAGCAGCTTGGGTCAGGGGGGAACAACTAATGAAAAACTGTTTTTT
CDR3 protein: CASSLGQGGTTNEKLFF
J gene: TRBJ1-4
V gene: TRBV5-1
D gene: TRBD1
clone size: .

CDR3 DNA: TGTGCCAGCTCACCCCTCAGGACAGGGGGCTTCAGGGAGACCCAGTACTTC
CDR3 protein: CASSPLRTGGFRETQYF
J gene: TRBJ2-5
V gene: TRBV18
D gene: TRBD1
clone size: .

CDR3 DNA: TGTGCCAGCAGTCGGGGATCATATAGCAATCAGCCCCAGCATTTT
CDR3 protein: CASSRGSYSNQPQHF
J gene: TRBJ1-5
V gene: TRBV6-2/TRBV6-3
D gene: .
clone size: .

CDR3 DNA: TGTGCCAGTAATGGGCAGGCGGGGGGGCGGCCAGATACGCAGTATTTT
CDR3 protein: CASNGQAGGRPDTQYF
J gene: TRBJ2-3
V gene: TRBV19
D gene: TRBD2
clone size: .

CDR3 DNA: TGTGCCAGCAGCTTGGCCACTACAGGGGGCACTGAAGCTTTCTTT
CDR3 protein: CASSLATTGGTEAFF
J gene: TRBJ1-1
V gene: TRBV5-6
D gene: TRBD1
clone size: .

CDR3 DNA: TGCGCCAGCAGCTTATTCGGGGACACTGAAGCTTTCTTT
CDR3 protein: CASSLFGDTEAFF
J gene: TRBJ1-1
V gene: TRBV5-1
D gene: .
clone size: .

CDR3 DNA: TGCGCCAGCAGCCAAGGGGAGGCCCCCTACAATGAGCAGTTCTTC
CDR3 protein: CASSQGEAPYNEQFF
J gene: TRBJ2-1
V gene: TRBV4-1
D gene: .
clone size: once

CDR3 DNA: TGTGCCAGCAGCTCCCTAAGCTCTGGAAACACCATATATTTT
CDR3 protein: CASSSLSSGNTIYF
J gene: TRBJ1-3
V gene: TRBV7-6
D gene: .
clone size: .

CDR3 DNA: TGTGCCAGTAGTATAGAGGGGCGGAGAGGCAATCAGCCCCAGCATTTT
CDR3 protein: CASSIEGRRGNQPQHF
J gene: TRBJ1-5
V gene: TRBV19
D gene: .
clone size: .

CDR3 DNA: TGCGCCAGCAAGGAAACAGTCACCGGGGAGCTGTTTTTT
CDR3 protein: CASKETVTGELFF
J gene: TRBJ2-2
V gene: TRBV10-1
D gene: .
clone size: .

CDR3 DNA: TGTGCCAGCAGAGCTGAGAGGGACGAGCAGTACTTC
CDR3 protein: CASRAERDEQYF
J gene: TRBJ2-7
V gene: TRBV7-9
D gene: .
clone size: .

CDR3 DNA: TGTGCCAGCATCCGACAGGGGGCTGGCACTGAAGCTTTCTTT
CDR3 protein: CASIRQGAGTEAFF
J gene: TRBJ1-1
V gene: TRBV6-5
D gene: TRBD1
clone size: .

CDR3 DNA: TGTGCCAGCAGTGGGGGACAGTTGGTCACCATATATTTT
CDR3 protein: CASSGGQLVTIYF
J gene: TRBJ1-3
V gene: TRBV2
D gene: TRBD1
clone size: .

CDR3 DNA: TGTGCCAGCAGCTCAGACAGCCGACCCCTCAGCTACACCTTC
CDR3 protein: CASSSDSRPLSYTF
J gene: TRBJ1-2
V gene: TRBV6-5
D gene: .
clone size: .

CDR3 DNA: TGTGCCAGCAGCTTAGGAATCGGTGGCACTGAAGCTTTCTTT
CDR3 protein: CASSLGIGGTEAFF
J gene: TRBJ1-1
V gene: TRBV7-2
D gene: .
clone size: .

CDR3 DNA: TGTGCCAGCTCATCAGACACGAACACTGAAGCTTTCTTT
CDR3 protein: CASSSDTNTEAFF
J gene: TRBJ1-1
V gene: TRBV18
D gene: .
clone size: .

CDR3 DNA: TGTGCCAGCAGCTTAATGACAGGGAGCGCACCTGGCTACACCTTC
CDR3 protein: CASSLMTGSAPGYTF
J gene: TRBJ1-2
V gene: TRBV7-9
D gene: TRBD1
clone size: .

CDR3 DNA: TGTGCCAGCAGCCCAGGAAGTTGGCGGACAGGTGACTACTCTGGGGCCAACGTCCTGACTTTC
CDR3 protein: CASSPGSWRTGDYSGANVLTF
J gene: TRBJ2-6
V gene: TRBV14
D gene: TRBD1
clone size: .

CDR3 DNA: TGTGCCAGCTCCCTGGACAGGCAAGCAAACGAAAAACTGTTTTTT
CDR3 protein: CASSLDRQANEKLFF
J gene: TRBJ1-4
V gene: TRBV18
D gene: TRBD1
clone size: .

CDR3 DNA: TGTGCCAGCTCACCAGAGACCCCACCAGGGCCCCAAGCTTTCTTT
CDR3 protein: CASSPETPPGPQAFF
J gene: TRBJ1-1
V gene: TRBV18
D gene: .
clone size: .

CDR3 DNA: TGTGCCAGTAGGTCCGGGTCGCGGTCCTATAATTCACCCCTCCACTTT
CDR3 protein: CASRSGSRSYNSPLHF
J gene: TRBJ1-6
V gene: TRBV19
D gene: .
clone size: .

CDR3 DNA: TGCGCCAGCAGCGCACCGGGAATGGGTGAAAAACTGTTTTTT
CDR3 protein: CASSAPGMGEKLFF
J gene: TRBJ1-4
V gene: TRBV5-1
D gene: .
clone size: .

CDR3 DNA: TGTGCCACCAGTGATGATGACAGGGTGGTTGAAAAACTGTTTTTT
CDR3 protein: CATSDDDRVVEKLFF
J gene: TRBJ1-4
V gene: TRBV24-1
D gene: TRBD1
clone size: .

CDR3 DNA: TGTGCCAGCAGCTCCAGCGGGGGGGCTGCAGATACGCAGTATTTT
CDR3 protein: CASSSSGGAADTQYF
J gene: TRBJ2-3
V gene: TRBV9
D gene: TRBD2
clone size: few

CDR3 DNA: TGCGCCAGCAGCTTGGCCGGGATAGAGACCCAGTACTTC
CDR3 protein: CASSLAGIETQYF
J gene: TRBJ2-5
V gene: TRBV5-1
D gene: .
clone size: .

CDR3 DNA: TGTGCCAGCAGCCAATTTGCGGGATCGTATTCCTCCTATAATTCACCCCTCCACTTT
CDR3 protein: CASSQFAGSYSSYNSPLHF
J gene: TRBJ1-6
V gene: TRBV14
D gene: .
clone size: .

CDR3 DNA: TGTGCCAGCAGCCCAGACCTCGGCAGGGGGGATGTCTATGAGCAGTTCTTC
CDR3 protein: CASSPDLGRGDVYEQFF
J gene: TRBJ2-1
V gene: TRBV7-9
D gene: .
clone size: few

CDR3 DNA: TGTGCCATCAATGACCGGGACAGGGGAACCTACGAGCAGTACTTC
CDR3 protein: CAINDRDRGTYEQYF
J gene: TRBJ2-7
V gene: TRBV10-3
D gene: TRBD1
clone size: .

CDR3 DNA: TGTGCCAGCAGCTTATCTCAGGGCTACACCTTC
CDR3 protein: CASSLSQGYTF
J gene: TRBJ1-2
V gene: TRBV7-9
D gene: .
clone size: .

CDR3 DNA: TGTGCCAGCACCTTCGAAGGACTCCCGTCTTACAATGAGCAGTTCTTC
CDR3 protein: CASTFEGLPSYNEQFF
J gene: TRBJ2-1
V gene: TRBV2
D gene: .
clone size: .

CDR3 DNA: TGTGCCAGCAGTCCTCGACAGAACACTGAAGCTTTCTTT
CDR3 protein: CASSPRQNTEAFF
J gene: TRBJ1-1
V gene: TRBV6-5
D gene: .
clone size: .

CDR3 DNA: TGTGCCAGCAGCGGAACGACAGGAACAAATTCACCCCTCCACTTT
CDR3 protein: CASSGTTGTNSPLHF
J gene: TRBJ1-6
V gene: TRBV9
D gene: .
clone size: .

CDR3 DNA: TGTGCCACCAGCAGACCAAGCAGGGGTAATTCACCCCTCCACTTT
CDR3 protein: CATSRPSRGNSPLHF
J gene: TRBJ1-6
V gene: TRBV15
D gene: .
clone size: .

CDR3 DNA: TGCGCCAGCCGACAGGGAACCGGGGAGCTGTTTTTT
CDR3 protein: CASRQGTGELFF
J gene: TRBJ2-2
V gene: TRBV5-1
D gene: TRBD1
clone size: .

CDR3 DNA: TGTGCCAGCTCACCGATCGGGACAGAGACCGGGGAGCTGTTTTTT
CDR3 protein: CASSPIGTETGELFF
J gene: TRBJ2-2
V gene: TRBV18
D gene: TRBD1
clone size: once

CDR3 DNA: TGTGCCAGCAGCCAAGATAGCCTAGTTGACACCGGGGAGCTGTTTTTT
CDR3 protein: CASSQDSLVDTGELFF
J gene: TRBJ2-2
V gene: TRBV3-1/TRBV3-2
D gene: .
clone size: .

CDR3 DNA: TGTGCCAGCAGTCGCTTCGAGGGTTTCGCTGAAGCTTTCTTT
CDR3 protein: CASSRFEGFAEAFF
J gene: TRBJ1-1
V gene: TRBV6-6
D gene: .
clone size: .

CDR3 DNA: TGTGCCAGCAGTTACCTCCGGGGACTAGCGGGGATGTACAATGAGCAGTTCTTC
CDR3 protein: CASSYLRGLAGMYNEQFF
J gene: TRBJ2-1
V gene: TRBV6-2/TRBV6-3
D gene: TRBD2
clone size: .

CDR3 DNA: TGTGCCAGCAGCTCCAACGCACGGAGGGGCTATGGCTACACCTTC
CDR3 protein: CASSSNARRGYGYTF
J gene: TRBJ1-2
V gene: TRBV27
D gene: .
clone size: few

CDR3 DNA: TGTGCCAGTAGTAAGACAGGGGGCGTGGATGGCTACACCTTC
CDR3 protein: CASSKTGGVDGYTF
J gene: TRBJ1-2
V gene: TRBV19
D gene: TRBD1
clone size: .

CDR3 DNA: TGTGCCAGCAGACCGGGACAGGCCCAAACCGGGGAGCTGTTTTTT
CDR3 protein: CASRPGQAQTGELFF
J gene: TRBJ2-2
V gene: TRBV7-2
D gene: TRBD1
clone size: once

CDR3 DNA: TGTGCCAGCAGCTTAGCCCGGGACATAGGATATGAGCAGTTCTTC
CDR3 protein: CASSLARDIGYEQFF
J gene: TRBJ2-1
V gene: TRBV11-2
D gene: .
clone size: .

CDR3 DNA: TGTGCCAGCAGCCCGAAGGACAGCACCAATGAAAAACTGTTTTTT
CDR3 protein: CASSPKDSTNEKLFF
J gene: TRBJ1-4
V gene: TRBV5-4
D gene: .
clone size: once

CDR3 DNA: TGTGCCAGCAGATCACAGGGGCTCAATCAGCCCCAGCATTTT
CDR3 protein: CASRSQGLNQPQHF
J gene: TRBJ1-5
V gene: TRBV6-6
D gene: TRBD1
clone size: .

CDR3 DNA: TGCGCCAGCAGCTTGGGTGTAGCGGGAGGTTACTACAATGAGCAGTTCTTC
CDR3 protein: CASSLGVAGGYYNEQFF
J gene: TRBJ2-1
V gene: TRBV5-1
D gene: TRBD2
clone size: few